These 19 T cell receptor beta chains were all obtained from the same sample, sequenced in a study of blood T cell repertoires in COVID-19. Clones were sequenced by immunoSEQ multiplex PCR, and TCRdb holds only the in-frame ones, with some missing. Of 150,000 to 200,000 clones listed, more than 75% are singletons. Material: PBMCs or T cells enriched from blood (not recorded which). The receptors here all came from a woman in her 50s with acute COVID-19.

CDR3 sequence (DNA): TGTGCCAGCAGTTTTGGGGGCCAGGGCGAGCAGTACGTC. Amino acids: CASSFGGQGEQYV. The genes are TRBV12-3 or TRBV12-4 and TRBJ2-7; D may be TRBD1 (6 bases). The germline V and J ends were trimmed by 3 bases and 6 bases, with 12 bases remaining between them. The CDR3 contains 13 residues.

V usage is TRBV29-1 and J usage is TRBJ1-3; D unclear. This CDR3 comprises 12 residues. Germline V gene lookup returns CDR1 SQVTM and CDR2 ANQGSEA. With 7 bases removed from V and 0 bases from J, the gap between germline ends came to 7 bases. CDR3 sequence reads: CSAYSSGNTIYF. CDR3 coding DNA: TGCAGCGCCTATTCCTCTGGAAACACCATATATTTT.

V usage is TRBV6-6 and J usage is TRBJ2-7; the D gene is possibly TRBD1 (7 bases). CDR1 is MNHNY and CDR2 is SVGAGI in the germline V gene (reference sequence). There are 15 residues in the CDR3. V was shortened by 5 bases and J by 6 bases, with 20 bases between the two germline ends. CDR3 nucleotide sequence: TGTGCCAGCAGTCCACGGGCCCAGGGGGGCGGCGAGCAGTACGTC. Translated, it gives CASSPRAQGGGEQYV.

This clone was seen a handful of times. The CDR3 region is CASSLPGSNTGELFF. CDR3 in DNA: TGCGCCAGCAGCTTGCCAGGGTCGAACACCGGGGAGCTGTTTTTT. The V gene is TRBV5-1, the J gene TRBJ2-2; the D gene is possibly TRBD1 (5 bases). V was trimmed by 1 base and J by 0 bases, leaving 7 bases between them. Germline V CDR1 and CDR2: SGHRS, YFSETQ. The length of the CDR3 is 15 residues.

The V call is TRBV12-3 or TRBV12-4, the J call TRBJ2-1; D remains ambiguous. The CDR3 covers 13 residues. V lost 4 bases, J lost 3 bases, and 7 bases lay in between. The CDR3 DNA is TGTGCCAGCAGTTCAGGCAGCTACAATGAGCAGTTCTTC. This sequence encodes CASSSGSYNEQFF.

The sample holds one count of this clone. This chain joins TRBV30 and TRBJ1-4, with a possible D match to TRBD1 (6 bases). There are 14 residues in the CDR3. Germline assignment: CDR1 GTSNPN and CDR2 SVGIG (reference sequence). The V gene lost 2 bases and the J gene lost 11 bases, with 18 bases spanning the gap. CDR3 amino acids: CAWSLILGQGKLFF. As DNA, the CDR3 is TGTGCCTGGAGTCTTATATTGGGACAAGGGAAACTGTTTTTT.

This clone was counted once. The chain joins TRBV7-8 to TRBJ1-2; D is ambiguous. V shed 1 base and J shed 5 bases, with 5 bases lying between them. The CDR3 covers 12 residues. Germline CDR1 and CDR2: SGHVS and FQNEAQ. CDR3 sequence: CASSLDNYGYTF. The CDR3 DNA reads TGTGCCAGCAGCTTAGACAATTATGGCTACACCTTC.

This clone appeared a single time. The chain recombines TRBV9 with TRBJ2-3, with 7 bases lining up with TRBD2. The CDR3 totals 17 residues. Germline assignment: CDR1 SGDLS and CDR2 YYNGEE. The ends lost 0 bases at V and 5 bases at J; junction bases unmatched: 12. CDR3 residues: CASSVGLAGVLEDTQYF. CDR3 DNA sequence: TGTGCCAGCAGCGTAGGCCTGGCGGGGGTGCTGGAAGATACGCAGTATTTT.

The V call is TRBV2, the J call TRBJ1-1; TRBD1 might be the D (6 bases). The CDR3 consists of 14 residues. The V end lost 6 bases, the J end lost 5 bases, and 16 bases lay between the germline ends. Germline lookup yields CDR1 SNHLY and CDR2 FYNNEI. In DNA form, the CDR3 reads TGTGCCAGCAGAGTAGACAGGACTGGAACTGAAGCTTTCTTT. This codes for CASRVDRTGTEAFF.

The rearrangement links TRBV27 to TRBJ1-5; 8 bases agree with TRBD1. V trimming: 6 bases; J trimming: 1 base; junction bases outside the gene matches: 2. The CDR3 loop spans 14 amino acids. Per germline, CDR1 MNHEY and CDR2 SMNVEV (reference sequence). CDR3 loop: CASRQGESNQPQHF. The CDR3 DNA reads TGTGCCAGCAGACAGGGGGAGAGCAATCAGCCCCAGCATTTT.

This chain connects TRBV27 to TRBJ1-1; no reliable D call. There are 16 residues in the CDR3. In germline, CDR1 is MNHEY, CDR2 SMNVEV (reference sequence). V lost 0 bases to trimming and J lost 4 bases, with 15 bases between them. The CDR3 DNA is TGTGCCAGCAGTTTATCGAGGCCGAGCCGGGGCACTGAAGCTTTCTTT. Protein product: CASSLSRPSRGTEAFF.

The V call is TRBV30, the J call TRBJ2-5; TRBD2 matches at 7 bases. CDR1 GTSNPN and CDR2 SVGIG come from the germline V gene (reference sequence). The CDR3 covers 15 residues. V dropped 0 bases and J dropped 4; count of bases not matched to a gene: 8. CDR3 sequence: CAWSVGQGGRETQYF. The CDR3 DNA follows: TGTGCCTGGAGTGTTGGGCAGGGAGGGCGAGAGACCCAGTACTTC.

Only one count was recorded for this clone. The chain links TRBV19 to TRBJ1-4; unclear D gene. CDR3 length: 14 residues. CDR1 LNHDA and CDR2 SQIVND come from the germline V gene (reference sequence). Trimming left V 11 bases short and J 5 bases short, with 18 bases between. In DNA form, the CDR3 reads TGTGCCTCGAATAACAACACAGACAATGAAAAACTGTTTTTT. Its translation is CASNNNTDNEKLFF.

This chain's CDR3 is CASSLTQLAFF. CDR3 sequence (DNA): TGTGCCAGCAGCCTAACACAGCTAGCTTTCTTT. The chain carries TRBV7-9 and TRBJ1-1, with D unclear. The CDR3 consists of 11 residues. Germline loops: CDR1 SEHNR, CDR2 FQNEAQ (reference sequence). Trimming removed 5 bases from V and 10 bases from J, with 11 bases in between. Combining the CDR3 with reference TRBV7-9 and TRBJ1-1 gives the whole variable domain DTGVSQNPRHKITKRGQNVTFRCDPISEHNRLYWYRQTLGQGPEFLTYFQNEAQLEKSRLLSDRFSAERPKGSFSTLEIQRTEQGDSAMYLCASSLTQLAFFGQGTRLTVV.

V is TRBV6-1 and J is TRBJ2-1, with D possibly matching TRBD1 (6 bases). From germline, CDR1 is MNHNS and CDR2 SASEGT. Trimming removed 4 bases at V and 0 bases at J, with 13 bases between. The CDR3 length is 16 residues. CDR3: CASSGGGHRSYNEQFF. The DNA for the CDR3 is TGTGCCAGCAGTGGAGGGGGACACCGCTCCTACAATGAGCAGTTCTTC.

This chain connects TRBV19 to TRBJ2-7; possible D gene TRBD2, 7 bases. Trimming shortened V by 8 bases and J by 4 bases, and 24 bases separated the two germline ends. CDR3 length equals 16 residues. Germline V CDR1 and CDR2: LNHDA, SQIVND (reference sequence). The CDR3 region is CASPPQRGHHIYEQYV. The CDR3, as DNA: TGTGCCAGTCCCCCCCAGCGGGGACATCATATTTACGAGCAGTACGTC.

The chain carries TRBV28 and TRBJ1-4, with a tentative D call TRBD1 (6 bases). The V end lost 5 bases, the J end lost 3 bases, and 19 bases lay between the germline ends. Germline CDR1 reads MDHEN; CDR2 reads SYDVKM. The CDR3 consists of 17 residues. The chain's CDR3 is CASSPYSQGKANEKLFF. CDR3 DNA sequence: TGTGCCAGCAGTCCTTATTCCCAGGGGAAAGCTAATGAAAAACTGTTTTTT.

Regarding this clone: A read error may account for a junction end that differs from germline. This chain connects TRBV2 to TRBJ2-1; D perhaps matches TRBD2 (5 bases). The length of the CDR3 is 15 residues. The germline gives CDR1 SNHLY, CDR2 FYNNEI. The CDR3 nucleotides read TGTGCCAGCAGTGGGGCTAGCCTTCGAGACAATGGGCAGTTCTTC. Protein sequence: CASSGASLRDNGQFF.

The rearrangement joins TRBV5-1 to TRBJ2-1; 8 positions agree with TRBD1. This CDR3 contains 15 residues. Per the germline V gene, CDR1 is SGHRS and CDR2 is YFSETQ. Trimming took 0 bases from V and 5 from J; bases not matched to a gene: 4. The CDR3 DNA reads TGCGCCAGCAGCTTGGTTGGACAGGGAAACAATGAGCAGTTCTTC. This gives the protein CASSLVGQGNNEQFF.